Included here is one T cell receptor beta chain sequence, with context. The target antigen is unknown. This sample is part of a study of OX40 agonist ivuxolimab in advanced cancers. The overall study: Patients receiving dose escalation had hepatocellular carcinoma, melanoma, renal cell or head and neck cancer. Points from the study as a whole: Low normalized T-cell clonal expansion was also seen in some nonresponders.

Clones were read by immunoSEQ multiplex PCR, and TCRdb kept only the in-frame ones, dropping some. The table lists roughly 100,000 clones, approximately 90% of them singletons, with approximately 0.8% in the top ten. Germline loops: CDR1 SGHRS, CDR2 YFSETQ. The CDR3 contains 13 residues. V lost 0 bases and J lost 2, with 6 bases in between. The chain joins TRBV5-1 to TRBJ2-7; D unclear. The receptor comes from an adult with an advanced solid tumor such as melanoma, head and neck, liver or kidney cancer. Specimen: CD4+ or CD8+ T cells sorted from blood, collected in a trial of the OX40 agonist ivuxolimab. CDR3 in DNA: TGCGCCAGCAGCTTGGCACAAACCTACGAGCAGTACTTC. Protein: CASSLAQTYEQYF.